This T cell receptor beta chain was observed in a study of blood T cell repertoires in COVID-19. Trimming cost V 5 bases and J 1 base, with 12 bases left between them. The CDR3 has 15 residues. Germline values: CDR1 SGHRS, CDR2 YFSETQ. Data came from immunoSEQ multiplex PCR; TCRdb stores just in-frame clones and leaves some out. The sample yields more than 110,000 clones, about 82% seen once. The chain combines TRBV5-1 with TRBJ2-2, with D maybe TRBD2 (7 bases). The receptor's source is a woman of 80 years or more with active or convalescent COVID-19. Sequenced material: peripheral blood. The DNA for the CDR3 is TGCGCCAGCAGAGTCGGGGGGCTGAACACCGGGGAGCTGTTTTTT. Translated: CASRVGGLNTGELFF.